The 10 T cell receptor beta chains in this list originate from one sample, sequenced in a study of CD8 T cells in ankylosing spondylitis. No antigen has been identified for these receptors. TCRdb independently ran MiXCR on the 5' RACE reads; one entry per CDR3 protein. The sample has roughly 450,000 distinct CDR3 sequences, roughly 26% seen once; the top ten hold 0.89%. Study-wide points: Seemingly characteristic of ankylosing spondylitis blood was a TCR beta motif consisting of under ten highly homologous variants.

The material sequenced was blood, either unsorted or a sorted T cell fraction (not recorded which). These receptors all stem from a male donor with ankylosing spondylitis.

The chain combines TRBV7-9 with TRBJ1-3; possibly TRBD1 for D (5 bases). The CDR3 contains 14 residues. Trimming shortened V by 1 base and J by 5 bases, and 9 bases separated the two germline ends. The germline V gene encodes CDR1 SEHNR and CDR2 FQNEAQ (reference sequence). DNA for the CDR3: TGTGCCAGCAGCTTAGAGGGGAGTAGAAACACCATATATTTT. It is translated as CASSLEGSRNTIYF.

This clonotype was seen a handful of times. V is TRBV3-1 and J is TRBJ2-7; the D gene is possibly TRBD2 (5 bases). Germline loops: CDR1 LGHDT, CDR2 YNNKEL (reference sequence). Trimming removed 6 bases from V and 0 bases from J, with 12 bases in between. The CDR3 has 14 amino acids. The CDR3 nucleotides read TGTGCCAGCAGTCCGCTGACTACCTCCTACGAGCAGTACTTC. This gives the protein CASSPLTTSYEQYF.

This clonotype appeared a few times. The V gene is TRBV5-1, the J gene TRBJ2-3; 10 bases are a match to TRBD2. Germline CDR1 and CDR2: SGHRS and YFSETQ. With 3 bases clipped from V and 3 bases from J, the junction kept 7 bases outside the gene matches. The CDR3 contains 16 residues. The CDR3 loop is CASSSSSGSVTDTQYF. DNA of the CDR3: TGCGCCAGCAGCTCCTCTAGCGGGAGTGTTACAGATACGCAGTATTTT.

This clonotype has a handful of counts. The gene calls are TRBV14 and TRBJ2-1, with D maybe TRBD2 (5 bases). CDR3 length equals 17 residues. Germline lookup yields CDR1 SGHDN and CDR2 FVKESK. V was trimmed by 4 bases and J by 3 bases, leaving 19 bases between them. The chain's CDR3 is CASSPSKPGSLYNEQFF. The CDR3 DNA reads TGTGCCAGCAGCCCTAGTAAGCCGGGAAGCCTCTACAATGAGCAGTTCTTC.

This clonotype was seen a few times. CDR3 region: CASSQDRELAGGPKAGELFF. The CDR3 DNA reads as TGCGCCAGCAGCCAAGATCGCGAACTAGCGGGAGGGCCGAAGGCCGGGGAGCTGTTTTTT. This sequence joins TRBV4-1 and TRBJ2-2, with 13 bases lining up with TRBD2. Trimming at V came to 0 bases and at J to 6 bases, leaving 13 bases not matched to a gene. The germline V gene encodes CDR1 MGHRA and CDR2 YSYEKL. The CDR3 totals 20 residues.

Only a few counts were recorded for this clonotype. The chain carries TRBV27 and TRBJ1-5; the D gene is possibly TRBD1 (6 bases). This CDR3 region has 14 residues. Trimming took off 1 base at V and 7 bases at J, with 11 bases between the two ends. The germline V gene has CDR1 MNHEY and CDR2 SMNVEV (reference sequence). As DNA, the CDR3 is TGTGCCAGCAGTTTATTAGGGGGTGGACAGCCCCAGCATTTT. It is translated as CASSLLGGGQPQHF.

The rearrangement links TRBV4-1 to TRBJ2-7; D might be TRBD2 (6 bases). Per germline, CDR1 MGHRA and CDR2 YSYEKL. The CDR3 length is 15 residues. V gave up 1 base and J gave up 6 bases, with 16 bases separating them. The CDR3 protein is CASSQVWRGSGEQYV. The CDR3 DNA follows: TGCGCCAGCAGCCAAGTGTGGAGGGGCAGTGGCGAGCAGTACGTC.

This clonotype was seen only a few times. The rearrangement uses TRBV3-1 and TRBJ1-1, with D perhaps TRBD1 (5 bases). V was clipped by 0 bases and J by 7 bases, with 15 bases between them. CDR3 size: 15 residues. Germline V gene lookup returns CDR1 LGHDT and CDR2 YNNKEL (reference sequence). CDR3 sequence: CASSQDMGAGGEAFF. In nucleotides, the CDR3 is TGTGCCAGCAGCCAAGATATGGGTGCCGGGGGTGAAGCTTTCTTT.

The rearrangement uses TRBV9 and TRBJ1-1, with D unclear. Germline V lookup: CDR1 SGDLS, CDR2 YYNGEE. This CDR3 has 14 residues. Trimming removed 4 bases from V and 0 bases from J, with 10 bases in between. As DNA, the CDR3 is TGTGCCAGCAGCAACATAGGAGTGAACACTGAAGCTTTCTTT. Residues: CASSNIGVNTEAFF.

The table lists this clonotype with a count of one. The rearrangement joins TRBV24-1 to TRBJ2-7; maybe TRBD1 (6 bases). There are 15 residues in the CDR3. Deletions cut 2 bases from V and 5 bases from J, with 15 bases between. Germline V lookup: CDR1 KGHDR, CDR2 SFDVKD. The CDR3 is CATSDYSRGIHEQYF. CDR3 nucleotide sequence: TGTGCCACCAGTGATTACTCCAGGGGAATCCACGAGCAGTACTTC.